The 18 T cell receptor beta chains given below trace back to one sample, sequenced in a study of T cells in women clearing cervical HPV infection. Assay: immunoSEQ multiplex PCR; the TCRdb copy retains only in-frame clones and omits some. Its clone listing holds nearly 20,000 clones. The sequencing input was blood buffy coat. The receptors were gathered from a woman between 18 and 69 years old with a cervical HPV16 infection that either progressed to CIN3+ or cleared (not recorded which).

Points on this clone: Sequencing ends 3 residues short of the CDR3 end; the germline J gene provides the rest. The V call is TRBV7-3, the J call TRBJ1-2; D is ambiguous. Germline-derived CDR1 and CDR2 are SGHTA and FQGTGA. CDR3 length equals 16 residues. Trimming cost V 0 bases and J 2 bases, with 13 bases left between them. CDR3 DNA, as far as it was read: TGTGCCAGCAGCTTAACGGGTTTGGGCAGGAACTATGGC. Protein product: CASSLTGLGRNYG. The entire CDR3 protein reads CASSLTGLGRNYGYTF.

Note on this clone: The read terminates 3 residues ahead of where the CDR3 ends, so the germline J gene completes it. The gene calls are TRBV29-1 and TRBJ2-3; 7 bases align to TRBD1. The CDR3 has 13 amino acids. V was clipped by 6 bases and J by 4 bases; unmatched bases: 7. Germline V gene data show CDR1 as SQVTM and CDR2 as ANQGSEA. The covered CDR3 bases are TGCAGCGTGGAGACAGGGTTCGCAGATACG. Amino acid sequence: CSVETGFADT. The entire CDR3 reads CSVETGFADTQYF.

Regarding this clone: The CDR3 extends 3 residues past the end of the read, so its final part is completed from the germline J gene. This sequence joins TRBV12-3 or TRBV12-4 and TRBJ1-2; 7 nucleotides match TRBD1. This CDR3 has 14 amino acids. Germline trimming cut 5 bases from V and 2 bases from J; bases unmatched to any gene: 5. CDR3 region: CASSRDSANYGYTF. The CDR3 DNA, read in part, is TGTGCCAGCAGTAGGGACAGCGCAAACTATGGC.

In regard to this clone: The sequence runs out 3 residues before the end of the CDR3; the remainder is reconstructed from the germline J gene. The chain is built from TRBV5-1 and TRBJ2-7; TRBD1 matches 9 bases. J was trimmed by 4 bases and V by 0 bases; bases with no gene match: 5. The germline V gene encodes CDR1 SGHRS and CDR2 YFSETQ. The CDR3 is 15 residues long. The CDR3 region is CASSLEQGAWYEQYF. CDR3 DNA, as far as it was read: TGCGCCAGCAGCTTGGAACAGGGGGCTTGGTACGAG.

Note on this clone: Read data end 3 residues before the CDR3 end; the end is taken from the germline J gene. V is TRBV19 and J is TRBJ1-2, with 7 positions matching TRBD1. With V trimmed by 7 bases and J by 7 bases, 18 bases remained unmatched. There are 16 residues in the CDR3. The germline CDR1 and CDR2 sequences are LNHDA and SQIVND (reference sequence). The covered CDR3 bases are TGTGCCAGTACACCGGACTTGACAGGGCGGTTGGTTGGC. Its translation: CASTPDLTGRLVG. The entire CDR3 is CASTPDLTGRLVGYTF.

About this clone: With the read ending 3 residues before the CDR3 end, the germline J gene is used to fill in that end. The chain joins TRBV20-1 to TRBJ2-7, with 8 bases matching TRBD2. Germline assignment: CDR1 DFQATT and CDR2 SNEGSKA (reference sequence). The CDR3 runs 16 residues. The V segment lost 1 base and the J segment 0 bases; nucleotides outside the gene matches: 8. CDR3 DNA, as far as it was read: TGCAGTGCTAGAGGAATACTAGCGGCTAACTCCTACGAG. Protein sequence: CSARGILAANSYE. The full CDR3 protein reads CSARGILAANSYEQYF.

Points on this clone: The read gets to within 3 residues of the CDR3 end, and the germline J gene fills in the rest. V and J are TRBV12-5 and TRBJ2-2, with D tentatively TRBD1 (5 bases). The length of the CDR3 is 13 residues. Per germline, CDR1 LGHNT and CDR2 FRNRAP. Trimming left V 6 bases short and J 6 bases short, with 11 bases between. The CDR3 sequence is CASGLGVSGELFF. Incomplete CDR3 DNA: TGTGCTAGTGGCTTAGGGGTCTCCGGGGAG.

Incomplete CDR3 DNA: TGTGCCACCAGTGATCAGACAGGGGAGAAAGATACG. This translates into CATSDQTGEKDT. The CDR3, in full, reads CATSDQTGEKDTQYF. V gene TRBV24-1 combines with J gene TRBJ2-3; 8 nucleotides align to TRBD1. Read data end 3 residues before the CDR3 end; the end is taken from the germline J gene. This CDR3 contains 15 residues. Trimming removed 3 bases from V and 5 bases from J; junction bases left unmatched: 6. Germline-derived CDR1 and CDR2 are KGHDR and SFDVKD.

To note about this clone: Read data end 3 residues before the CDR3 end; the end is taken from the germline J gene. This sequence joins TRBV5-4 and TRBJ1-6; possible D gene TRBD1, 5 bases. Per germline, CDR1 SGHNT and CDR2 YYREEE (reference sequence). CDR3 length equals 14 residues. Deletions cut 0 bases from V and 7 bases from J, with 8 bases between. CDR3 loop: CASSLDRTNSPLHF. The sequenced part of the CDR3 DNA is TGTGCCAGCAGCTTGGACAGGACGAATTCACCC.

A remark on this clone: The read stops 3 residues short of the end of the CDR3; the missing end is completed from the germline J gene. The chain joins TRBV20-1 to TRBJ2-1, with D tentatively TRBD2 (5 bases). This CDR3 region has 15 residues. From germline, CDR1 is DFQATT and CDR2 SNEGSKA (reference sequence). V dropped 1 base and J dropped 7 bases, with 17 bases sitting between them. CDR3 in amino acids: CSARGGLAGVNEQFF. Incomplete CDR3 DNA: TGCAGTGCTAGAGGGGGTCTAGCCGGCGTAAATGAG.

A word on this clone: The read gets to within 3 residues of the CDR3 end, and the germline J gene fills in the rest. V usage is TRBV11-2 and J usage is TRBJ1-1; D gene ambiguous. The CDR3 is made up of 14 amino acids. The V gene's germline CDR1 is SGHAT and CDR2 FQNNGV. Trimming cost V 4 bases and J 5 bases, with 14 bases left between them. CDR3 loop: CASSSHEGWTEAFF. The sequenced part of the CDR3 DNA is TGTGCCAGCAGCTCCCACGAGGGTTGGACTGAA.

As regards this clone: The read terminates 3 residues before the CDR3 end, so the remaining end is supplied by the germline J gene. The chain couples TRBV7-8 to TRBJ2-2; TRBD2 agrees at 12 bases. The CDR3 runs to 17 residues. Germline V gene lookup returns CDR1 SGHVS and CDR2 FQNEAQ. J gave up 1 base and V 2 bases, and 2 bases lay outside the gene matches. Incomplete CDR3 DNA: TGTGCCAGCAGCTTACTAGCGGGGGGGCGGAACACCGGGGAG. Protein sequence: CASSLLAGGRNTGE. The full CDR3 protein reads CASSLLAGGRNTGELFF.

This clone is medium-sized by frequency. The read ends 3 residues before the CDR3 terminus; that terminus is restored from the germline J gene. The chain has TRBV12-5 and TRBJ2-5; TRBD2 aligns across 9 bases. This CDR3 is built from 15 residues. Unmatched junction bases numbered 0, after V lost 1 base and J lost 0 bases. Germline CDR1 LGHNT, CDR2 FRNRAP. CDR3 protein: CASGLGLADQETQYF. Incomplete CDR3 DNA: TGTGCTAGTGGTTTGGGACTAGCGGACCAAGAGACC.

As for this clone: The missing CDR3 end, 3 residues past where the read stops, is filled in from the germline J gene. The chain combines TRBV4-2 with TRBJ1-5; D is unclear. Between the trimmed V and J ends, which lost 9 bases and 5 bases, there was a span of 11 bases. This CDR3 region has 12 residues. CDR1 and CDR2 from the germline V gene are LGHNA and YNFKEQ. The covered CDR3 bases are TGTGCCAGAGCCGGGCGGGATCAGCCC. Amino acids: CARAGRDQP. The full CDR3 reads CARAGRDQPQHF.

To note about this clone: The read gets to within 3 residues of the CDR3 end, and the germline J gene fills in the rest. The genes are TRBV2 and TRBJ1-1; 9 bases align to TRBD1. CDR3 length: 14 amino acids. The germline V gene has CDR1 SNHLY and CDR2 FYNNEI. Trimming removed 5 bases from V and 4 bases from J; junction bases left unmatched: 5. The CDR3 is CASSSDRGSTEAFF. Incomplete CDR3 DNA: TGTGCCAGCAGTTCAGACAGGGGGAGCACTGAA.

In the case of this clone: The read finishes 3 residues shy of the CDR3 end, and the germline J gene is used to complete it. The gene calls are TRBV19 and TRBJ2-5; 15 bases line up with TRBD2. The CDR3 is 18 residues long. The germline V gene has CDR1 LNHDA and CDR2 SQIVND (reference sequence). Trimming removed 5 bases from V and 4 bases from J; junction bases left unmatched: 11. The CDR3: CASSVAYGLAGGRETQYF. CDR3 DNA (partial): TGTGCCAGTAGTGTGGCTTACGGACTAGCGGGGGGGAGAGAGACC. Variable domain in full (rest from reference TRBV19 and TRBJ2-5): DGGITQSPKYLFRKEGQNVTLSCEQNLNHDAMYWYRQDPGQGLRLIYYSQIVNDFQKGDIAEGYSVSREKKESFPLTVTSAQKNPTAFYLCASSVAYGLAGGRETQYFGPGTRLLVL.

The part of the CDR3 DNA that was read is TGTGCCAGCAGTGAAGCCCTAGACAGGGGTTGGGCTGAA. Protein sequence: CASSEALDRGWAE. The CDR3 reads in full as CASSEALDRGWAEAFF. The chain combines TRBV6-1 with TRBJ1-1, with 8 bases matching TRBD1. The CDR3 goes on 3 residues after the read ends, and that part is filled in from the germline J gene. J gave up 6 bases and V 0 bases, and 9 bases lay outside the gene matches. The CDR3 sequence is 16 residues long. Per germline, CDR1 MNHNS and CDR2 SASEGT.

As concerns this clone: The read stops 3 residues short of the end of the CDR3; the missing end is completed from the germline J gene. The rearrangement uses TRBV20-1 and TRBJ2-2, with 7 bases matching TRBD1. The trim removed 2 bases at V and 1 base at J, leaving 1 base unmatched. The CDR3 totals 14 residues. CDR1 and CDR2 (germline): DFQATT, SNEGSKA (reference sequence). The CDR3 region is CSARQGVNTGELFF. The part of the CDR3 DNA that was read is TGCAGTGCTAGACAGGGGGTGAACACCGGGGAG.